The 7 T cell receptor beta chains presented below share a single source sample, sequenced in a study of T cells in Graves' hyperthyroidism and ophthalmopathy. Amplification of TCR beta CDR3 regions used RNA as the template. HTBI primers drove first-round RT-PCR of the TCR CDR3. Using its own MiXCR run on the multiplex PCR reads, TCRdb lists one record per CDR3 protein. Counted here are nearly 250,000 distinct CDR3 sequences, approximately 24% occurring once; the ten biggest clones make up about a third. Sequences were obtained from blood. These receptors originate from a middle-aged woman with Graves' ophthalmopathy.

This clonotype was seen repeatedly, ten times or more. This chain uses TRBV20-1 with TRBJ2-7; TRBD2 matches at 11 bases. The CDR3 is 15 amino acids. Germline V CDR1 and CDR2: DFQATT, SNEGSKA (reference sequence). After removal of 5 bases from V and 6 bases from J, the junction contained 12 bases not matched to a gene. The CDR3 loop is CSARALLAGVTEQYF. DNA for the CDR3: TGCAGTGCTCGCGCTTTACTAGCGGGAGTGACCGAGCAGTACTTC.

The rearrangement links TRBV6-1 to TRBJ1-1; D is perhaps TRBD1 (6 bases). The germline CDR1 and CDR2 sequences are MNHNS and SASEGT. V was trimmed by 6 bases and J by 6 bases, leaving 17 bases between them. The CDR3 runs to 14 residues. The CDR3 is CASSETWGHAEAFF. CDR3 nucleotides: TGTGCCAGCAGCGAGACATGGGGACACGCTGAAGCTTTCTTT.

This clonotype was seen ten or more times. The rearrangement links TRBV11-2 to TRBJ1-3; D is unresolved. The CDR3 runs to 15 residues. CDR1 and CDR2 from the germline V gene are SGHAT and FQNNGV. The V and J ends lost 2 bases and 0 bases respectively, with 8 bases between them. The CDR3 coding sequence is TGTGCCAGCAGCTTAAACAGCGACTCTGGAAACACCATATATTTT. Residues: CASSLNSDSGNTIYF.

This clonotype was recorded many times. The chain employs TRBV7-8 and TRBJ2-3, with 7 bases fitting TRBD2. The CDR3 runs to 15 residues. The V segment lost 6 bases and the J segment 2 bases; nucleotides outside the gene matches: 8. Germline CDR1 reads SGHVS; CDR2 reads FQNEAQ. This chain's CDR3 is CASRVLAETTDTQYF. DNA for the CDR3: TGTGCCAGCAGGGTGCTAGCGGAGACCACAGATACGCAGTATTTT.

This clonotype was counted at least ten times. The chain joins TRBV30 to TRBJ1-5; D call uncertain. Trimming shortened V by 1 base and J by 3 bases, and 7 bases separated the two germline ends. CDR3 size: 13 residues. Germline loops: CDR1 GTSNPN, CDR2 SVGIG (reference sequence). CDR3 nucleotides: TGTGCCTGGAGTGCAGGTAACAATCAGCCCCAGCATTTT. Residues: CAWSAGNNQPQHF. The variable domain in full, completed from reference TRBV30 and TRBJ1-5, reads SQTIHQWPATLVQPVGSPLSLECTVEGTSNPNLYWYRQAAGRGLQLLFYSVGIGQISSEVPQNLSASRPQDRQFILSSKKLLLSDSGFYLCAWSAGNNQPQHFGDGTRLSIL.

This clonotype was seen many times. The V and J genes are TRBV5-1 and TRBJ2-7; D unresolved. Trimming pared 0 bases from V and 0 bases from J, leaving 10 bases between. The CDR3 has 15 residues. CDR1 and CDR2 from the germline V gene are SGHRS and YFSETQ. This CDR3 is CASSLGDGSSYEQYF. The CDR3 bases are TGCGCCAGCAGCTTGGGAGACGGTAGCTCCTACGAGCAGTACTTC.

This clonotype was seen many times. The CDR3 DNA follows: TGTGCCAGCAGTTTACGAATCTACGAGCAGTACTTC. This sequence encodes CASSLRIYEQYF. V and J are TRBV12-3 or TRBV12-4 and TRBJ2-7; D is undetermined. V shed 2 bases and J shed 3 bases, with 5 bases lying between them. The CDR3 has 12 amino acids.